Below are 31 T cell receptor beta chains sequenced from a single sample in a study of cytomegalovirus exposure and HLA in healthy donors. The PCR made use of 60 Vbeta and 13 Jbeta primers. Assay: immunoSEQ multiplex PCR; the TCRdb copy retains only in-frame clones and omits some. Of roughly 160,000 clones in the sample, roughly two thirds are singletons; the top ten hold over 2.5%. Source material: PBMCs. Source of these receptors: a young woman in good health and CMV-seronegative.

The V call is TRBV25-1, the J call TRBJ1-2, with D perhaps TRBD1 (5 bases). This CDR3 is built from 14 residues. V was shortened by 1 base and J by 4 bases, with 10 bases between the two germline ends. The germline V gene encodes CDR1 MGHDK and CDR2 SYGVNS. CDR3 sequence: CASSESDSTYGYTF. In DNA form, the CDR3 reads TGTGCCAGCAGTGAATCCGACAGTACCTATGGCTACACCTTC.

V usage is TRBV7-2 and J usage is TRBJ1-5; D unresolved. Trimming removed 4 bases from V and 4 bases from J, with 8 bases in between. CDR1 and CDR2 from the germline V gene are SGHTA and FQGNSA. The CDR3 sequence is 13 residues long. This chain's CDR3 is CASSSQPNQPQHF. Written as DNA, the CDR3 is TGTGCCAGCAGCTCACAACCGAATCAGCCCCAGCATTTT.

The genes are TRBV30 and TRBJ1-1; tentatively, D is TRBD1 (5 bases). This CDR3 region has 13 residues. CDR1 GTSNPN and CDR2 SVGIG come from the germline V gene (reference sequence). Between the trimmed V and J ends, which lost 4 bases and 6 bases, there was a span of 15 bases. DNA for the CDR3: TGTGCCTGGACCCCGGGGGGGGGAGCTGAAGCTTTCTTT. It is translated as CAWTPGGGAEAFF.

This rearrangement joins TRBV20-1 to TRBJ2-5; D unclear. V was trimmed by 1 base and J by 9 bases, leaving 9 bases between them. This CDR3 comprises 11 residues. The germline V gene encodes CDR1 DFQATT and CDR2 SNEGSKA (reference sequence). CDR3: CSARGMAPQYF. CDR3 sequence (DNA): TGCAGTGCTAGAGGAATGGCCCCCCAGTACTTC.

This chain joins TRBV28 and TRBJ2-3, with 12 positions matching TRBD2. The CDR3 consists of 15 residues. The V gene end was trimmed by 10 bases and the J gene end by 5 bases; junction bases not matched to a gene: 10. Per the germline V gene, CDR1 is MDHEN and CDR2 is SYDVKM. CDR3: CAITSSGGAKDTQYF. The CDR3 DNA reads TGTGCCATCACTTCTAGCGGGGGGGCGAAAGATACGCAGTATTTT. Together with reference TRBV28 and TRBJ2-3, the CDR3 gives the full variable domain: DVKVTQSSRYLVKRTGEKVFLECVQDMDHENMFWYRQDPGLGLRLIYFSYDVKMKEKGDIPEGYSVSREKKERFSLILESASTNQTSMYLCAITSSGGAKDTQYFGPGTRLTVL.

The V and J genes are TRBV28 and TRBJ2-2; TRBD2 matches at 12 bases. This CDR3 region has 15 residues. The V segment lost 3 bases and the J segment 6 bases; nucleotides outside the gene matches: 2. Looked up from germline, CDR1 is MDHEN and CDR2 is SYDVKM. The CDR3 DNA is TGTGCCAGCAGTTTGGCTAGCGGGAGGGCCGGGGAGCTGTTTTTT. Its protein is CASSLASGRAGELFF.

There are a few counts of this clone. The chain recombines TRBV30 with TRBJ1-6; D remains unclear. The CDR3 is 17 residues long. The V end was cut by 4 bases, the J end by 6 bases, with 22 bases between. CDR1 is GTSNPN and CDR2 is SVGIG in the germline V gene (reference sequence). CDR3 in amino acids: CAWTLIPLTGFNSPLHF. The CDR3 DNA is TGTGCCTGGACCCTGATTCCTTTGACGGGATTTAATTCACCCCTCCACTTT.

The chain employs TRBV15 and TRBJ2-2; 8 bases are a match to TRBD1. The CDR3 is 15 residues long. V shed 5 bases, J shed 1 base, and the junction held 3 bases outside the gene matches. The germline V gene has CDR1 LNHNV and CDR2 YYDKDF (reference sequence). The CDR3 is CATSRTGKNTGELFF. CDR3 DNA: TGTGCCACCAGCCGGACAGGGAAGAACACCGGGGAGCTGTTTTTT.

This clone was observed once. V usage is TRBV12-5 and J usage is TRBJ2-7, with D perhaps matching TRBD2 (6 bases). Trimming cost V 6 bases and J 3 bases, with 12 bases left between them. Germline V gene sequence: CDR1 LGHNT, CDR2 FRNRAP. The CDR3 runs to 13 residues. The CDR3 DNA reads TGTGCTAGTGGCGTAATGGGAGGCTACGAGCAGTACTTC. Translating gives CASGVMGGYEQYF.

This clone was seen a single time. The chain employs TRBV11-2 and TRBJ2-5; 8 nucleotides match TRBD2. Unmatched junction bases numbered 13, after V lost 1 base and J lost 3 bases. This CDR3 is built from 18 residues. The germline gives CDR1 SGHAT, CDR2 FQNNGV. The CDR3 DNA reads as TGTGCCAGCAGCTTAGTCCCCTTGGGGCGGGGGGTTGAAGAGACCCAGTACTTC. Its translation: CASSLVPLGRGVEETQYF.

In DNA form, the CDR3 reads TGTGCCAGCAAGGAAGGAATAGCGGGAGTGGAGCAGTACTTC. This gives the protein CASKEGIAGVEQYF. V gene TRBV2 combines with J gene TRBJ2-7; 9 bases map to TRBD2. The CDR3 length is 14 residues. The trim removed 7 bases at V and 7 bases at J, leaving 11 bases unmatched. Germline V gene lookup returns CDR1 SNHLY and CDR2 FYNNEI.

The rearrangement joins TRBV7-9 to TRBJ1-5; D uncertain. The CDR3 covers 13 residues. Trimming cost V 4 bases and J 15 bases, with 19 bases left between them. The V gene's germline CDR1 is SEHNR and CDR2 FQNEAQ (reference sequence). The DNA for the CDR3 is TGTGCCAGCAGCTCTCGGGCCTCGCGGAGGGTGCATTTT. Encoded protein: CASSSRASRRVHF.

The CDR3 reads CASSWGRSQPQHF. CDR3 in DNA: TGTGCCAGCAGTTGGGGGCGAAGTCAGCCCCAGCATTTT. The rearrangement joins TRBV28 to TRBJ1-5, with a tentative D call TRBD1 (6 bases). The V end was cut by 4 bases, the J end by 6 bases, with 10 bases between. Per germline, CDR1 MDHEN and CDR2 SYDVKM. The CDR3 extends over 13 amino acids.

The chain carries TRBV12-5 and TRBJ1-6, with no clear D. Trimming took 0 bases from V and 6 from J, leaving 9 bases between them. Germline V gene lookup returns CDR1 LGHNT and CDR2 FRNRAP. The CDR3 contains 15 residues. The CDR3 DNA sequence: TGTGCTAGTGGTTTGGTAGCAGGTGTTAATTCACCCCTCCACTTT. Protein sequence: CASGLVAGVNSPLHF.

This clone has just one count. The same CDR3 arises from other DNA sequences in this sample as well. This sequence joins TRBV6-5 and TRBJ2-2; D not resolved. The CDR3 sequence is 11 residues long. V lost 7 bases and J 5 bases, leaving 5 bases between the germline ends. The germline gives CDR1 MNHEY, CDR2 SVGAGI. CDR3: CASTSTGELFF. CDR3 nucleotides: TGTGCCAGCACGAGTACCGGGGAGCTGTTTTTT.

DNA of the CDR3: TGTGCCAGTAGTACCGGGACAGGGCCCTACAATGAGCAGTTCTTC. Encoded protein: CASSTGTGPYNEQFF. The genes are TRBV19 and TRBJ2-1; 9 nucleotides line up with TRBD1. This CDR3 has 15 amino acids. The V gene end was trimmed by 4 bases and the J gene end by 2 bases; junction bases not matched to a gene: 3. Germline-derived CDR1 and CDR2 are LNHDA and SQIVND (reference sequence). Full variable domain (outside the CDR3, taken from reference TRBV19 and TRBJ2-1): DGGITQSPKYLFRKEGQNVTLSCEQNLNHDAMYWYRQDPGQGLRLIYYSQIVNDFQKGDIAEGYSVSREKKESFPLTVTSAQKNPTAFYLCASSTGTGPYNEQFFGPGTRLTVL.

The CDR3 loop reads CASSLWTGPNTEAFF. The CDR3, as DNA: TGTGCCAGTAGTCTGTGGACAGGGCCGAACACTGAAGCTTTCTTT. V and J are TRBV19 and TRBJ1-1; the match to TRBD1 covers 8 bases. The CDR3 length is 15 residues. In germline, CDR1 is LNHDA, CDR2 SQIVND (reference sequence). Germline trimming cut 5 bases from V and 1 base from J; bases unmatched to any gene: 6.

This chain links TRBV6-1 with TRBJ1-1; unclear D gene. Germline V gene data show CDR1 as MNHNS and CDR2 as SASEGT. V lost 3 bases and J 1 base, leaving 12 bases between the germline ends. The CDR3 consists of 15 residues. CDR3 sequence (DNA): TGTGCCAGCAGTGACCACCCCTCCGGGAACACTGAAGCTTTCTTT. Its protein product is CASSDHPSGNTEAFF.

The genes are TRBV5-4 and TRBJ1-6, with 7 bases identical to TRBD1. Germline-derived CDR1 and CDR2 are SGHNT and YYREEE (reference sequence). This CDR3 is 16 amino acids long. The trim removed 0 bases at V and 5 bases at J, leaving 5 bases unmatched. CDR3 sequence (DNA): TGTGCCAGCAGCTTGGTCGGCAGGGGGAATAATTCACCCCTCCACTTT. Amino acid sequence: CASSLVGRGNNSPLHF.

J is TRBJ1-3 and V is TRBV6-5, with unresolved D. Germline loops: CDR1 MNHEY, CDR2 SVGAGI. V dropped 0 bases and J dropped 4 bases, with 13 bases sitting between them. The CDR3 has 16 amino acids. For the CDR3, the DNA is TGTGCCAGCAGTTACTCGAGGGCAGGCGACGGAAACACCATATATTTT. Its protein product is CASSYSRAGDGNTIYF.

V usage is TRBV28 and J usage is TRBJ1-2, with 8 bases that match TRBD1. This CDR3 is 14 amino acids long. In germline, CDR1 is MDHEN, CDR2 SYDVKM. With 2 bases clipped from V and 8 bases from J, the junction kept 7 bases outside the gene matches. The CDR3: CASSLRGRGLGYTF. CDR3 nucleotides: TGTGCCAGCAGTTTAAGGGGCAGGGGGCTAGGCTACACCTTC.

This clone was seen just once. This chain connects TRBV9 to TRBJ1-4; 8 nucleotides agree with TRBD1. V shed 4 bases, J shed 1 base, and the junction held 6 bases outside the gene matches. Germline V gives CDR1 SGDLS, CDR2 YYNGEE. The CDR3 is 16 amino acids. The CDR3 sequence: CASSPRTGRTNEKLFF. For the CDR3, the DNA is TGTGCCAGCAGCCCAAGGACAGGGCGAACTAATGAAAAACTGTTTTTT.

The chain has TRBV5-6 and TRBJ2-5, with 9 bases that match TRBD2. CDR3 length: 15 amino acids. Germline values: CDR1 SGHDT, CDR2 YYEEEE. V dropped 2 bases and J dropped 5; count of bases not matched to a gene: 7. CDR3 coding DNA: TGTGCCAGCAGCTTAGAGCGGGGGGAGGAGGAGACCCAGTACTTC. Amino acids: CASSLERGEEETQYF. Full variable domain (missing parts from reference TRBV5-6 and TRBJ2-5): DAGVTQSPTHLIKTRGQQVTLRCSPKSGHDTVSWYQQALGQGPQFIFQYYEEEERQRGNFPDRFSGHQFPNYSSELNVNALLLGDSALYLCASSLERGEEETQYFGPGTRLLVL.

The chain recombines TRBV25-1 with TRBJ1-2; D not resolved. There are 13 residues in the CDR3. Per the germline V gene, CDR1 is MGHDK and CDR2 is SYGVNS. V was pared by 0 bases and J by 5 bases, with 7 bases between. In DNA form, the CDR3 reads TGTGCCAGCAGTGAATACGCGGGATATGGCTACACCTTC. Translated, it gives CASSEYAGYGYTF.

This clone was seen more than once but under ten times. The gene calls are TRBV5-1 and TRBJ1-6, with TRBD1 matching over 10 bases. The CDR3 spans 17 residues. The germline V gene encodes CDR1 SGHRS and CDR2 YFSETQ. Losses at the gene ends were 4 bases for V and 8 bases for J; bases not matched to a gene: 12. The CDR3 DNA reads TGCGCCAGCAGCGCCCGGGACAGGGGAAGGGGGCATTCACCCCTCCACTTT. Amino acid sequence: CASSARDRGRGHSPLHF.

V gene TRBV28 combines with J gene TRBJ1-1, with 7 bases fitting TRBD1. V lost 7 bases, J lost 6 bases, and 11 bases stayed unmatched. CDR3 length: 14 amino acids. Germline V CDR1 and CDR2: MDHEN, SYDVKM. The CDR3, as DNA: TGTGCCAGCACTCCGGACAGGTCGAGTGCTGAAGCTTTCTTT. Its translation: CASTPDRSSAEAFF. Complete variable domain (other parts from reference TRBV28 and TRBJ1-1): DVKVTQSSRYLVKRTGEKVFLECVQDMDHENMFWYRQDPGLGLRLIYFSYDVKMKEKGDIPEGYSVSREKKERFSLILESASTNQTSMYLCASTPDRSSAEAFFGQGTRLTVV.

The chain uses TRBV10-3 and TRBJ2-3; 8 nucleotides line up with TRBD1. The CDR3 totals 15 residues. V dropped 6 bases and J dropped 2; count of bases not matched to a gene: 7. Germline assignment: CDR1 ENHRY and CDR2 SYGVKD. As DNA, the CDR3 is TGTGCCATCAGAGAGACAGGGGAGGACACAGATACGCAGTATTTT. Its translation is CAIRETGEDTDTQYF.

The chain carries TRBV7-2 and TRBJ1-1, with TRBD1 matching 8 bases. CDR3 size: 15 residues. Germline values: CDR1 SGHTA, CDR2 FQGNSA. After removal of 0 bases from V and 1 base from J, the junction contained 1 base not matched to a gene. CDR3 DNA sequence: TGTGCCAGCAGCTTAGCAGGGACAGGGAACACTGAAGCTTTCTTT. Protein product: CASSLAGTGNTEAFF.

The J gene is TRBJ1-1, the V gene TRBV2, with D possibly matching TRBD1 (5 bases). The germline gives CDR1 SNHLY, CDR2 FYNNEI. Deletions cut 4 bases from V and 7 bases from J, with 10 bases between. The CDR3 contains 12 residues. The CDR3 nucleotides are TGTGCCAGCAGTGCTGGCAGGGTTGAAGCTTTCTTT. Protein: CASSAGRVEAFF.

The rearrangement links TRBV7-9 to TRBJ2-1, with 9 bases matching TRBD2. CDR1 is SEHNR, CDR2 FQNEAQ, per germline (reference sequence). Trimming at V came to 5 bases and at J to 10 bases, leaving 15 bases not matched to a gene. This CDR3 has 16 residues. CDR3 protein: CASSQLPGLAEMEQFF. The CDR3 bases are TGTGCCAGCAGCCAATTACCGGGACTAGCAGAAATGGAGCAGTTCTTC.

The CDR3 bases are TGTGCCAGCAGCTTGGATGGGGCGGGGGAAAAACTGTTTTTT. Translation: CASSLDGAGEKLFF. The chain has TRBV5-6 and TRBJ1-4; D perhaps matches TRBD1 (5 bases). Between the trimmed V and J ends, which lost 0 bases and 8 bases, there was a span of 11 bases. Germline V gene lookup returns CDR1 SGHDT and CDR2 YYEEEE. The CDR3 spans 14 residues.